This T cell receptor beta chain was profiled in a study of cytomegalovirus exposure and HLA in healthy donors. Only one count was recorded for this clone. Antigen unknown. 13 Jbeta primers and 60 Vbeta primers were used for the PCR. Sequenced by immunoSEQ multiplex PCR; TCRdb stores in-frame clones only, minus some. The sample includes 140,000 to 150,000 clones, around 10% of them seen just once. The CDR3 length is 14 residues. Trimming left V 2 bases short and J 9 bases short, with 16 bases between. The germline CDR1 and CDR2 sequences are SNHLY and FYNNEI. Notes on the study in general: It was only CMV serostatus that was available as immune exposure information. In an earlier analysis, in 620 or so donors, most V segments appeared productive either ~90% or ~30% of the time. Several top significant clusters appeared, in a later analysis, to be linked to common viral pathogens.

This chain uses TRBV2 with TRBJ2-5, with a tentative D call TRBD2 (5 bases). Sequencing was done on a sample of PBMCs. The receptor's source is a male donor in good health and CMV-seronegative. This CDR3 is CASSESPATEAQYF. DNA for the CDR3: TGTGCCAGCAGTGAATCTCCAGCGACGGAGGCCCAGTACTTC.